There are a few counts of the clone carrying this TCR beta chain. Additional DNA sequences in this sample encode the identical CDR3. This sample was taken from a study of shared clonotypes between healthy human individuals. V dropped 2 bases and J dropped 1 base, with 10 bases sitting between them. CDR1 is SGHDT, CDR2 YYEEEE, per germline. This CDR3 contains 14 residues. Each subset's genomic DNA was split evenly across several immunoSEQ plates. Data came from immunoSEQ multiplex PCR; TCRdb stores just in-frame clones and leaves some out. The table includes under 350,000 clones, around 87% detected once.

This receptor was identified in a man between 18 and 35 years old in good health. The rearrangement links TRBV5-6 to TRBJ2-7; D might be TRBD1 (5 bases). The sequencing input was memory CD8+ T cells sorted from blood. Subset here: CD45RO+ cells pooled with CCR7-negative TemRA cells. The chain's CDR3 is CASSLQGVSYEQYF. The CDR3 nucleotides read TGTGCCAGCAGCTTACAAGGGGTATCCTACGAGCAGTACTTC.